This T cell receptor (beta chain) was recovered during a study of identical twins. The study's findings and limits: Potential partial confounding of zero-insertion analyses by invariant MAIT and iNKT cells was noted. An excess of low generation probability was shown by twin-shared out-of-frame alpha sequences.

Among all donors, each was a healthy Caucasian. A universal primer binding site was introduced by template switching. The final cDNA contained unique molecular identifiers. TCRdb re-derived calls from the 5' RACE reads in MiXCR, one entry per CDR3 protein. The sample consists of 450,000 to 650,000 distinct CDR3 sequences, around a tenth of them appearing once. This clonotype was seen a few times. Its antigen is still unknown. CDR3 length: 14 residues. The V gene lost 5 bases and the J gene lost 0 bases, with 11 bases spanning the gap. CDR1 and CDR2 (germline): ENHRY, SYGVKD. The sample was also linked to a second study, of yellow fever vaccine responses in identical twins.

The chain recombines TRBV10-3 with TRBJ2-7; possible D gene TRBD1, 6 bases. The sequence came from a woman between 18 and 29 years old in good health. Material for sequencing was PBMCs. The CDR3, as DNA: TGTGCCATCAGTAGGACAGAGAGCTCCTACGAGCAGTACTTC. Translated: CAISRTESSYEQYF.